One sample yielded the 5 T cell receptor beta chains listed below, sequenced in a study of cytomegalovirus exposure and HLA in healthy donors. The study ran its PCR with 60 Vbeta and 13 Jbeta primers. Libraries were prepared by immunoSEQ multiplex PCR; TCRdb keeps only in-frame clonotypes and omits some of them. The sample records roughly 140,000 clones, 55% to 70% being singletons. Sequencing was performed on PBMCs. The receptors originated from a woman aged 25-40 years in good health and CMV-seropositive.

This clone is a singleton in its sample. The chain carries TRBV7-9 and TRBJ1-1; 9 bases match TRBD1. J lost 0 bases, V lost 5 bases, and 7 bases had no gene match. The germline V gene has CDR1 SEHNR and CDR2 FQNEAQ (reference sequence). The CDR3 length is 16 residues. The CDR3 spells CASSTSGQGMNTEAFF. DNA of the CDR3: TGTGCCAGCAGCACATCAGGACAGGGGATGAACACTGAAGCTTTCTTT.

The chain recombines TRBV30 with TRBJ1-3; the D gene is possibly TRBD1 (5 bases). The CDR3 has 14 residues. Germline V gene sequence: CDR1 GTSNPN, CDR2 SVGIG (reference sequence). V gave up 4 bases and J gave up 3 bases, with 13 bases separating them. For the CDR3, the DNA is TGTGCCTGGAATGCGGGGGGAGTTGGAAACACCATATATTTT. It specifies CAWNAGGVGNTIYF.

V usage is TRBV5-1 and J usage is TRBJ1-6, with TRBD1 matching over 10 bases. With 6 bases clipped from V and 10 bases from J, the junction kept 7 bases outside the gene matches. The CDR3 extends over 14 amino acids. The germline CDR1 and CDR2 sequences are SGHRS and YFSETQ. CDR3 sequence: CASTRDRGGSPLHF. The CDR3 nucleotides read TGCGCCAGCACCCGGGACAGGGGAGGATCACCCCTCCACTTT.

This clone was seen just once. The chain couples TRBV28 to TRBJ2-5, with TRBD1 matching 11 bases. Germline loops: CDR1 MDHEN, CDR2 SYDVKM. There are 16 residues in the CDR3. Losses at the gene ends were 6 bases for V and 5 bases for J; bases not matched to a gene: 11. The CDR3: CASRPTGQGDSETQYF. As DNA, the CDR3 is TGTGCCAGCAGACCGACGGGACAGGGGGACTCGGAGACCCAGTACTTC.

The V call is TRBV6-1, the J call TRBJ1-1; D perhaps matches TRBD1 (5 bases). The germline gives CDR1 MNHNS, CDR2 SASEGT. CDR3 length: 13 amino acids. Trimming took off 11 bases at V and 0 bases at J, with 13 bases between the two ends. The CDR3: CASKRGVNTEAFF. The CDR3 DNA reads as TGTGCCTCAAAACGGGGGGTGAACACTGAAGCTTTCTTT.